A selection of T cell receptor beta chains follows, all from one sample in a study of T cells in Graves' hyperthyroidism and ophthalmopathy. Via MiXCR, TCRdb re-called the multiplex PCR reads, giving one row per CDR3 protein. The profile shows hundreds of thousands of distinct CDR3 sequences, around 38% of them singletons. The sequenced material came from blood. These receptors were taken from a man aged 18 to 30 with Graves' hyperthyroidism. Both conserved end residues are part of each CDR3. A D gene is named only where the DNA matches it firmly. The size entry is marked missing in some rows and otherwise reads once, few, many or a size class.

>-|-|TRBV7-9|TRBJ1-4
TGTGCCAGCAGTTTCTTCCAGGGAGGAAGGTTTGGTAAACTGTTTTTT
CASSFFQGGRFGKLFF
>many|-|TRBV15|TRBJ1-1
TGTGCCACCGGCCGGAGGGGTGAAGCTTTCTTT
CATGRRGEAFF
>many|-|TRBV2|TRBJ2-5
TGTGCCAGCAGCCTAGCTGCGCGCCAGTACTTC
CASSLAARQYF
>-|-|TRBV4-1|TRBJ1-2
TGCGCCAGCAGCCCTTTCGGCGGTCCTGCTAACTATGGCTACACCTTC
CASSPFGGPANYGYTF
>-|-|TRBV20-1|TRBJ1-5
TGCAGTGCTAGTCAAGGGGATCAGCCCCAGCATTTT
CSASQGDQPQHF
>few|TRBD1|TRBV4-1|TRBJ1-2
TGCGCCAGCAGCCAACATCGACAGGGAATGAGACAGGGCTACACCTTC
CASSQHRQGMRQGYTF
>many|-|TRBV7-8|TRBJ2-6
TGTGCCAGCAGCTTAAAGGATGTGGCAGCCTCTGGGGCCAACGTCCTGACTTTC
CASSLKDVAASGANVLTF
>few|TRBD1|TRBV5-1|TRBJ2-2
TGCGCCAGCAGCTTGAAACAGGGGGCCGGGGAGCTGTTTTTT
CASSLKQGAGELFF
>many|-|TRBV7-8|TRBJ1-1
TGTGCCAGCAGCTTAGCTGTCGAAGCTTTCTTT
CASSLAVEAFF
>many|-|TRBV29-1|TRBJ2-2
TGCAGCGTTGATGGTTACACCGGGGAGCTGTTTTTT
CSVDGYTGELFF
>few|-|TRBV4-1|TRBJ1-3
TGCGCCAGCAGTGAGCTCGGAAACACCATATATTTT
CASSELGNTIYF
>-|TRBD1|TRBV20-1|TRBJ1-1
TGCAGTGCTAGAGTTGTCGCAGGGGGGATGAACACTGAAGCTTTCTTT
CSARVVAGGMNTEAFF
>-|-|TRBV4-1|TRBJ1-2
TGCGCCAGCAGCCAACGCGAGATAGGGAACTATGGCTACACCTTC
CASSQREIGNYGYTF
>many|-|TRBV14|TRBJ2-7
TGTGCCAGCAGCCAGTCGCCCACCTCCTACGAGCAGTACTTC
CASSQSPTSYEQYF
>many|TRBD2|TRBV7-2|TRBJ2-7
TGTGCCAGCAGCCTCGGACTAGCGGGAGTGTCCGAGCAGTACTTC
CASSLGLAGVSEQYF
>many|-|TRBV2|TRBJ1-4
TGTGCCAGCAGTCCGGACGGGGCAACTAATGAAAAACTGTTTTTT
CASSPDGATNEKLFF
>-|-|TRBV6-5|TRBJ1-1
TGTGCCATCAGTTACCAAGCCCTCGCCACTGAAGCTTTCTTT
CAISYQALATEAFF
>-|-|TRBV2|TRBJ2-7
TGTGCCAGCAAGGGGAGAATGGGAGAGCAGTACTTC
CASKGRMGEQYF
>few|-|TRBV5-4|TRBJ2-7
TGTGCCAGCAGCTCCGGGGAGGCCCTCGCCTACGAGCAGTACTTC
CASSSGEALAYEQYF
>many|TRBD2|TRBV29-1|TRBJ2-7
TGCAGCGTTGGGGCGGGAGGGCCCAACGAGCAGTACTTC
CSVGAGGPNEQYF
>many|-|TRBV20-1|TRBJ1-2
TGCAGTGCTAGAGTTCTGGCGGCTCGTAACTACACCTTC
CSARVLAARNYTF
>-|-|TRBV29-1|TRBJ2-2
TGCAGCGTTGAAGCTCAAGCGGGGGAGCTGTTTTTT
CSVEAQAGELFF
>few|-|TRBV12-3/TRBV12-4|TRBJ1-4
TGTGCCAGCAGTTTAATAGCCACAACTAATGAAAAACTGTTTTTT
CASSLIATTNEKLFF
>-|TRBD1|TRBV4-1|TRBJ2-5
TGCGCCAGCAGCCAAGAGGGACCGGGACAGCTACAAGAGACCCAGTACTTC
CASSQEGPGQLQETQYF
>-|-|TRBV7-2|TRBJ2-2
TGTGCCAGCAGCTGGAGGGAGGAGGCGGGGAAAAACACCGGGGAGCTGTTTTTT
CASSWREEAGKNTGELFF
>few|TRBD2|TRBV11-3|TRBJ2-5
TGTGCCAGCAGCCAAGACGTCCTCGGGGGGTACCAAGAGACCCAGTACTTC
CASSQDVLGGYQETQYF
>many|-|TRBV12-3/TRBV12-4|TRBJ1-1
TGTGCCAGCAGTTTGCACCGGAACACTGAAGCTTTCTTT
CASSLHRNTEAFF
>-|TRBD1|TRBV2|TRBJ2-2
TGTGCCAGCAGTGGGGACAGACCCAACACCGGGGAGCTGTTTTTT
CASSGDRPNTGELFF
>-|TRBD1|TRBV7-4|TRBJ2-7
TGTGCCAGCAGCTTAGGTCAGGGGGAAAGTGACGAGCAGTACTTC
CASSLGQGESDEQYF
>once|-|TRBV29-1|TRBJ2-2
TGCAGCGTTGATGAGGGGGCGAACACCGGGGAGCTGTTTTTT
CSVDEGANTGELFF
>many|-|TRBV20-1|TRBJ1-1
TGCAGTGCTAGAGAACCGGGGTCGAACACTGAAGCTTTCTTT
CSAREPGSNTEAFF
>-|TRBD2|TRBV19|TRBJ2-5
TGTGCCAGTGGCCGGACTAGCGGACCCCAAGAGACCCAGTACTTC
CASGRTSGPQETQYF
>many|-|TRBV2|TRBJ1-1
TGTGCCAGCAGTGGGTCTGGAGCTTTCTTT
CASSGSGAFF
>many|TRBD2|TRBV10-3|TRBJ2-5
TGTGCCATCAGTGAGTTTAGGACTAGCGGCCAAGAGACCCAGTACTTC
CAISEFRTSGQETQYF
>-|-|TRBV15|TRBJ1-2
TGTGCCACCAGCAGGGAACCGGGACTGGGGGCAACGGATGGCTACACCTTC
CATSREPGLGATDGYTF
>-|TRBD1|TRBV7-9|TRBJ2-7
TGTGCCAGCAGCCTAGGGACAGCGTGGGCCTACGAGCAGTACTTC
CASSLGTAWAYEQYF
>-|-|TRBV7-2|TRBJ1-1
TGTGCCAGTAGTACCCTTGGTGGAACCAACGCTGAAGCTTTCTTT
CASSTLGGTNAEAFF
>many|-|TRBV7-9|TRBJ2-7
TGTGCCAGCAGCGATCTGGGACCGACTTACGAGCAGTACTTC
CASSDLGPTYEQYF
>-|-|TRBV6-5|TRBJ1-3
TGTGCCAGCAGTGCGGGCCCCGGGACGGGAAACACCATATATTTT
CASSAGPGTGNTIYF
>many|TRBD1|TRBV24-1|TRBJ1-2
TGTGCCACCAGTGATCAGTATTACAAGGGGGCGGATGGCTACACCTTC
CATSDQYYKGADGYTF
>-|-|TRBV7-9|TRBJ1-2
TGTGCCAGCAGCTTAGGGACGGCTCCATCTGGCTACACCTTC
CASSLGTAPSGYTF
>many|-|TRBV5-5|TRBJ2-7
TGTGCCAGCAGCTTGGGGCATCCCTACGAGCAGTACTTC
CASSLGHPYEQYF
>-|-|TRBV15|TRBJ1-5
TGTGCCACCAGCACAGGGAGGAATCAGCCCCAGCATTTT
CATSTGRNQPQHF
>few|-|TRBV10-3|TRBJ1-1
TGTGCCAGCAGTGACTCGAATTCGGAGGTCGCTTTCTTT
CASSDSNSEVAFF
>many|TRBD1|TRBV7-9|TRBJ2-5
TGTGCCATTTTCGGGACAGGGGGCGCCGAGAAGACCCAGTACTTC
CAIFGTGGAEKTQYF
>many|-|TRBV6-5|TRBJ2-5
TGTGCCAGCAATCGGGACTCCCTCCAAGAGACCCAGTACTTC
CASNRDSLQETQYF
>-|TRBD1|TRBV19|TRBJ2-5
TGTGCCAGTACCCGGACAGGGGGCAGGGAGACCCAGTACTTC
CASTRTGGRETQYF
>many|-|TRBV24-1|TRBJ2-5
TGTGCCACCAGTGATTACGAGACCCAGTACTTC
CATSDYETQYF
>few|-|TRBV29-1|TRBJ1-2
TGCAGCGTTGCCACGGCTCCTAACTATGGCTACACCTTC
CSVATAPNYGYTF
>-|TRBD1|TRBV7-9|TRBJ1-1
TGTGCCAGCAGCAGGGACAGTGTGAACACTGAAGCTTTCTTT
CASSRDSVNTEAFF
>many|-|TRBV19|TRBJ1-2
TGTGCCAGTAGTACCTTTGGCAGCTACACCTTC
CASSTFGSYTF